The T cell receptor beta chain under discussion was sequenced for a study of radiotherapy plus CTLA-4 blockade in lung cancer. Study background: Objective responses were seen in 15% to 20% of patients, disease control in 31%.

A note on this clone: Its antigen is currently unknown.

Findings of the study overall: Interferon-beta and early blood T cell clone dynamics reportedly predicted response best. Among blood TCR repertoires after radiotherapy plus ipilimumab, tumor-derived clones expanded.

V was clipped by 4 bases and J by 3 bases; unmatched bases: 6. Germline values: CDR1 SGDLS, CDR2 YYNGEE. The CDR3 runs to 16 residues. TCRdb's copy holds only in-frame clones and misses some; the assay was immunoSEQ multiplex PCR. The sample records some 94,000 clones, approximately 78% being singletons. Focal radiation plus CTLA-4 blockade with ipilimumab was given to patients with chemo-refractory metastatic non-small-cell lung cancer. Material: peripheral blood, obtained from a patient treated with radiotherapy plus ipilimumab. This sequence originates from a human donor with non-small cell lung cancer that progressed on radiotherapy plus ipilimumab. The rearrangement uses TRBV9 and TRBJ2-2; 10 bases are a match to TRBD1. The CDR3, as DNA: TGTGCCAGCAGCCAGGGACAGGGGCCCTACACCGGGGAGCTGTTTTTT. It codes for CASSQGQGPYTGELFF. Drawing the rest from reference TRBV9 and TRBJ2-2, the complete variable domain is DSGVTQTPKHLITATGQRVTLRCSPRSGDLSVYWYQQSLDQGLQFLIQYYNGEERAKGNILERFSAQQFPDLHSELNLSSLELGDSALYFCASSQGQGPYTGELFFGEGSRLTVL.